These T cell receptor beta chains were read from a single sample in a study of neoadjuvant anti-PD-1 for oral cavity cancer. The data were produced by immunoSEQ multiplex PCR, yet TCRdb's version contains in-frame clones alone and is incomplete. The sample comprises about 23,000 clones, over 20% of which are singletons, and approximately 16% rests with the top ten. Sequences were derived from tumor tissue, sampled after nivolumab (anti-PD-1) treatment. These receptors all come from a person between 40 and 85 years old with oral cavity squamous cell carcinoma. CDR3s include the opening cysteine and the closing phenylalanine or tryptophan. D genes are given only for firm matches. Clone size, where shown, is once, few, many, or a class for clones that have expanded.

D gene	CDR3 length	V gene	J gene	clone size	CDR3 DNA	CDR3 protein
.	10	TRBV6-6	TRBJ2-3	few	TGTGCCAGCAGTTACGATGCGCAGTATTTT	CASSYDAQYF
.	15	TRBV11-2	TRBJ2-7	.	TGTGCCAGCAGCTGGTCGGAGGGTTCCCACTACGAGCAGTACTTC	CASSWSEGSHYEQYF
.	17	TRBV28	TRBJ2-5	few	TGTGCCAGCAGCCCGGGGCAGGGTAGAGCGGTCCAAGGGGCCCAGTACTTC	CASSPGQGRAVQGAQYF
TRBD1	13	TRBV10-2	TRBJ2-7	.	TGCGCCAGCAGTGATGGGACAGTTCACGAGCAGTACTTC	CASSDGTVHEQYF
.	15	TRBV6-1	TRBJ2-7	many	TGTGCCAGCAGTGGCGGAGGGAGACCTCCCTACGAGCAGTACTTC	CASSGGGRPPYEQYF
.	14	TRBV5-1	TRBJ1-2	few	TGCGCCAGCAGGGCTGGGAGTTTGGGCAATGGCTACACCTTC	CASRAGSLGNGYTF
.	14	TRBV5-1	TRBJ1-1	few	TGCGCCAGCAGCTTGGGTCACCCAAACACTGAAGCTTTCTTT	CASSLGHPNTEAFF
TRBD1	14	TRBV6-5	TRBJ1-1	.	TGTGCCAGCAGTTCGTACAGGGGTGCCACTGAAGCTTTCTTT	CASSSYRGATEAFF
.	14	TRBV19	TRBJ1-5	few	TGTGCCAGTAGTTTAGGGCCGGGGGCTCAGCCCCAGCATTTT	CASSLGPGAQPQHF
.	14	TRBV11-2	TRBJ1-1	few	TGTGCCAGCAGCTTAGCTCCGGGCGGGAAGGTTGGTTTCTTT	CASSLAPGGKVGFF
.	16	TRBV27	TRBJ2-3	.	TGTGCCAGCAGTTTATCAGTAGCGCCTAGCACAGATACGCAGTATTTT	CASSLSVAPSTDTQYF
.	14	TRBV6-5	TRBJ1-6	.	TGTGCCAGCAGTTACGGGGGGTCCAATTCACCCCTCCACTTT	CASSYGGSNSPLHF
TRBD1	13	TRBV25-1	TRBJ2-7	.	TGTGCCAGCAGTGGACTCCTCGGGACAGGGGAGTACTTC	CASSGLLGTGEYF
.	11	TRBV10-3	TRBJ2-7	.	TGTGCCATCTTCGGGACTGGGGAGCAGTACTTC	CAIFGTGEQYF
.	15	TRBV5-1	TRBJ1-1	.	TGCGCCAGCAGCTTGGGTGGGGGGCAATACACTGAAGCTTTCTTT	CASSLGGGQYTEAFF
.	13	TRBV5-1	TRBJ1-1	.	TGCGCCAGCAGCCTCCAAGGGATGACTGAAGCTTTCTTT	CASSLQGMTEAFF
.	14	TRBV27	TRBJ2-7	.	TGTGCCAGCAGTTTCGAGTTTTCCTCCTACGAGCAGTACTTC	CASSFEFSSYEQYF
.	12	TRBV6-6	TRBJ2-7	.	TGTGCCAGCAGTACAGGGTTGGGAGAGCAGTACTTC	CASSTGLGEQYF
TRBD1	14	TRBV5-1	TRBJ2-7	few	TGCGCCAGCAGCTTGTTGGCAGGGGGCTACGAGCAGTACTTC	CASSLLAGGYEQYF
TRBD2	13	TRBV10-2	TRBJ2-7	few	TGCGCCAGCAGTGGGGAGGGATCCTACGAGCAGTACTTC	CASSGEGSYEQYF